This T cell receptor beta chain was obtained from a study of T cell repertoires in cytomegalovirus infection. Study background: In the study, CMV epitopes included recently identified HLA-C-restricted and well-studied HLA-B-restricted ones. Based on public TCR beta signatures, there were indications of CMV infection and of a matching HLA type. Findings and caveats of the study: Dominating the ex vivo response were HLA-C-restricted CMV-specific TCR beta clonotypes. Accumulated public TCR beta family frequency recognized individuals carrying CMV together with the relevant HLA.

This clonotype was counted between two and nine times. Its antigen is undetermined. TCRdb used MiXCR to reprocess the reads, holding one entry per CDR3 protein. The table has hundreds of thousands of distinct CDR3 sequences, 25% to 30% seen once; the top ten hold 15% to 20%. The CDR3 is made up of 14 amino acids. In germline, CDR1 is LNHNV, CDR2 YYDKDF (reference sequence). The junction had 1 base not matched to a gene; V was cut back by 0 bases and J by 6 bases. This sequence was found in a human donor in good health (CMV status not recorded). Some clones in this sample may be carry-over from other donors' samples. This sample comprised cultured PBMCs, obtained from culture after CMV antigen stimulation. This chain links TRBV15 with TRBJ1-5; 8 bases line up with TRBD1. The CDR3 DNA follows: TGTGCCACCAGCAGAGACAGGGGGCTTCAGCCCCAGCATTTT. This gives the protein CATSRDRGLQPQHF.